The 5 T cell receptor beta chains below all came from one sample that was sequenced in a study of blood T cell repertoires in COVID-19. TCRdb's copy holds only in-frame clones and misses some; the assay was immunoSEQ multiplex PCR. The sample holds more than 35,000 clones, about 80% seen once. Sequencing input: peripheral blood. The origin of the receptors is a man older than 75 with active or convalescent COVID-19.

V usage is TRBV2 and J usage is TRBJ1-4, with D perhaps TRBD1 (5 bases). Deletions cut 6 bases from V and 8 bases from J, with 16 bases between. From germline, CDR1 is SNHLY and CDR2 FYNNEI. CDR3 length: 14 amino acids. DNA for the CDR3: TGTGCCAGCAGGGGGCAGGGAACTCGAGAAAAACTGTTTTTT. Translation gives CASRGQGTREKLFF. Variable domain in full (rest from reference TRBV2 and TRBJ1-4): EPEVTQTPSHQVTQMGQEVILRCVPISNHLYFYWYRQILGQKVEFLVSFYNNEISEKSEIFDDQFSVERPDGSNFTLKIRSTKLEDSAMYFCASRGQGTREKLFFGSGTQLSVL.

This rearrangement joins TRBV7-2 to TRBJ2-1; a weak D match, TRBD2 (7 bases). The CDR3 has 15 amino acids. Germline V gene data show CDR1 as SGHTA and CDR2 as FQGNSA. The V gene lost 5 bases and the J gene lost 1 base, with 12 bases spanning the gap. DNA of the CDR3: TGTGCCAGCAGCCCGCGGGGGCCGTCCTACAATGAGCAGTTCTTC. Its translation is CASSPRGPSYNEQFF. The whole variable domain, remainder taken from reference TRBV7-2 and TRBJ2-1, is GAGVSQSPSNKVTEKGKDVELRCDPISGHTALYWYRQSLGQGLEFLIYFQGNSAPDKSGLPSDRFSAERTGGSVSTLTIQRTQQEDSAVYLCASSPRGPSYNEQFFGPGTRLTVL.

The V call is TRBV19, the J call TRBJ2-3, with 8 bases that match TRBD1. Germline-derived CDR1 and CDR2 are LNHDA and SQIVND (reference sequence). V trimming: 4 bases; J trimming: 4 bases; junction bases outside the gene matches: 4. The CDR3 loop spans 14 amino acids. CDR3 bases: TGTGCCAGTAGTAACAGGGGGGCTGCAGATACGCAGTATTTT. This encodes CASSNRGAADTQYF.

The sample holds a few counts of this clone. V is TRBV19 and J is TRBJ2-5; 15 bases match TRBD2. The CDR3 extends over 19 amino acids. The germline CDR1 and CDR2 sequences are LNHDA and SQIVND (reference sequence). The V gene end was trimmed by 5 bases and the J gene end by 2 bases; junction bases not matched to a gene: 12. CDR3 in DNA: TGTGCCAGTAGTGCCCCGTGGGGACTAGCGGGGGGACTGCAAGAGACCCAGTACTTC. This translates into CASSAPWGLAGGLQETQYF.

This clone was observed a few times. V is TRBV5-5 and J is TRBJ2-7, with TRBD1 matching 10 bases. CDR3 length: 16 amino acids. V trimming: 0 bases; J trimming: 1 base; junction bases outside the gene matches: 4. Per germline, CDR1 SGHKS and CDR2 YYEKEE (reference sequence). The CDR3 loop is CASSLAPGQGSYEQYF. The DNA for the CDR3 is TGTGCCAGCAGCTTGGCCCCGGGACAGGGGTCCTACGAGCAGTACTTC.